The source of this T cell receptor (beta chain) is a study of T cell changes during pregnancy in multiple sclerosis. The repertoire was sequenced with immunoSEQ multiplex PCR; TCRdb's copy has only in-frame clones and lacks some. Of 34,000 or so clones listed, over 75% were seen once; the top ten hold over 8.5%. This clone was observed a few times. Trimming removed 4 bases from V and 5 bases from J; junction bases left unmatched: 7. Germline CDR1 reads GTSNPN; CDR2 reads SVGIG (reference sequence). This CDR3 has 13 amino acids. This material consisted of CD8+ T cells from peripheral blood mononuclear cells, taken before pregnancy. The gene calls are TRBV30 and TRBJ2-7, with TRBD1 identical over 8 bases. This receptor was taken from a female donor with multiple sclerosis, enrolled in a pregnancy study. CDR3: CAWNVQGAHEQYF. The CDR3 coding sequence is TGTGCCTGGAACGTCCAGGGGGCCCACGAGCAGTACTTC.